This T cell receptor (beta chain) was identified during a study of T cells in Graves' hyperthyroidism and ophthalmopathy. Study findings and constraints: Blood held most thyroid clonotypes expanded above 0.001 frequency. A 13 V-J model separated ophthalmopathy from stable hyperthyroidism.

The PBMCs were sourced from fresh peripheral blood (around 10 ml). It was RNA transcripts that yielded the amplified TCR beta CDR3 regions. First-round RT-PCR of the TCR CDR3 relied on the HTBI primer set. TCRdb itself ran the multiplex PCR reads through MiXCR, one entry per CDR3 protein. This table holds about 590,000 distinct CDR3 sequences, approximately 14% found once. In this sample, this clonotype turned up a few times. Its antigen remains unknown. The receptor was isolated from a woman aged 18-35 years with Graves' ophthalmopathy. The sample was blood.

The DNA for the CDR3 is TGCAGTGCTAGCGCAGACAGGGGGCCGGAGAGCTCTGGAAACACCATATATTTT. This gives the protein CSASADRGPESSGNTIYF. J is TRBJ1-3 and V is TRBV20-1; 10 positions match TRBD1. The trim removed 3 bases at V and 0 bases at J, leaving 11 bases unmatched. This CDR3 spans 18 amino acids. Per the germline V gene, CDR1 is DFQATT and CDR2 is SNEGSKA (reference sequence).